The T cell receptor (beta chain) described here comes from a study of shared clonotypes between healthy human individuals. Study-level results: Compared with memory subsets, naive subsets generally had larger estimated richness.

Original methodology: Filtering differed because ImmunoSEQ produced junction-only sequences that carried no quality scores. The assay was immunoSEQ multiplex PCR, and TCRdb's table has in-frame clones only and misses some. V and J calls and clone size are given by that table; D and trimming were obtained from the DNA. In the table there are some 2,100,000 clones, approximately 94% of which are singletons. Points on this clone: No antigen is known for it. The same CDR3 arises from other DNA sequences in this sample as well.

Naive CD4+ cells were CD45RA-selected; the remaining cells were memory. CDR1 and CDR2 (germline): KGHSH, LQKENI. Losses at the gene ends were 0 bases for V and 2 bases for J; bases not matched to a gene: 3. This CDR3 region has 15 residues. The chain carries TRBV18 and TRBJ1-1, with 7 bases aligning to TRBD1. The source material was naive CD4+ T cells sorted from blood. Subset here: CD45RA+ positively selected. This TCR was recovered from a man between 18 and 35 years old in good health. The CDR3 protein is CASSPPGQPNTEAFF. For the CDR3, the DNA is TGTGCCAGCTCACCACCGGGACAGCCAAACACTGAAGCTTTCTTT.